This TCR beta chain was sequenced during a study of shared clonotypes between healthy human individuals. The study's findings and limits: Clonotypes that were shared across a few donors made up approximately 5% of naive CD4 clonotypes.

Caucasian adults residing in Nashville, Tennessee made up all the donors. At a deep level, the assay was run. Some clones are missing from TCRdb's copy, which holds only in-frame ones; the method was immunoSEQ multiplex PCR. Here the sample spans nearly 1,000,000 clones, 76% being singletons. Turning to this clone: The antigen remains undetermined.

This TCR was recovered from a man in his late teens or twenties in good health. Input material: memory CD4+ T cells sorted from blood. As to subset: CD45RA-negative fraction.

CDR3 sequence reads: CASSLERVQDTQYF. The DNA for the CDR3 is TGCGCCAGCAGCTTGGAGAGGGTACAGGATACGCAGTATTTT. The chain employs TRBV5-1 and TRBJ2-3; D perhaps matches TRBD2 (5 bases). CDR3 length: 14 residues. The V gene lost 0 bases and the J gene lost 6 bases, with 11 bases spanning the gap. Germline V gene lookup returns CDR1 SGHRS and CDR2 YFSETQ.